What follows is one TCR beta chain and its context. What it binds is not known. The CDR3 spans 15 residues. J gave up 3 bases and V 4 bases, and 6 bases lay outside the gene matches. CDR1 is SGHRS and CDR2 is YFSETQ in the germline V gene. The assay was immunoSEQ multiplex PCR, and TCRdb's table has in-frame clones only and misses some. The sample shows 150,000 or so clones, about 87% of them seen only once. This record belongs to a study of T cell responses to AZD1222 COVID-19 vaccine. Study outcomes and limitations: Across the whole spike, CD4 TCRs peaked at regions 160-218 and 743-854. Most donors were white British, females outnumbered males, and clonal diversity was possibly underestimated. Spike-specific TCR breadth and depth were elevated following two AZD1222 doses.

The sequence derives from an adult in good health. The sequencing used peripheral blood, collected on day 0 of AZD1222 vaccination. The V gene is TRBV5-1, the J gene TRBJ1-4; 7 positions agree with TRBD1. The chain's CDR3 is CASSGTGVSNEKLFF. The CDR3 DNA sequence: TGCGCCAGCAGCGGAACAGGGGTGTCTAATGAAAAACTGTTTTTT.